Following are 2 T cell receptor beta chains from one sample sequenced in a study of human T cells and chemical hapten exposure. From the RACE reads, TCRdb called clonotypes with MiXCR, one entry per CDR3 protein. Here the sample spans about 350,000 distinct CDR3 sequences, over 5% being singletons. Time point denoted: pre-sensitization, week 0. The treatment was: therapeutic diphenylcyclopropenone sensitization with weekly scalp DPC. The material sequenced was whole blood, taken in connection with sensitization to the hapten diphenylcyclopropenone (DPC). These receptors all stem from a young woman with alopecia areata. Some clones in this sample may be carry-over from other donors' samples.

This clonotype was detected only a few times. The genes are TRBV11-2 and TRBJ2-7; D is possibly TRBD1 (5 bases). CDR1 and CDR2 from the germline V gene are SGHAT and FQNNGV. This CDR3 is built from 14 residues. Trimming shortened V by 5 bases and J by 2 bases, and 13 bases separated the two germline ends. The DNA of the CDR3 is TGTGCCAGCAGCCAAACAGGTTTAGCCTACGAGCAGTACTTC. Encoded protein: CASSQTGLAYEQYF.

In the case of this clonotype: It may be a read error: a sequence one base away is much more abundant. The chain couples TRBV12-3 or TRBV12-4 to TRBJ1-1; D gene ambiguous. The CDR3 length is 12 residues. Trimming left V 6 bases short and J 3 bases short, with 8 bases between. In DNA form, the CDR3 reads TGTGCCAGCAGCGGGGAAGACACTGAAGCTTTCTTT. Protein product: CASSGEDTEAFF.